This T cell receptor beta chain derives from a study of blood T cell repertoires in COVID-19. The wider study: COVID-19 samples from acute and convalescent phases originated in the United States, Italy and Spain. The cDNA or gDNA used as material had been derived from T cells, B-cell-depleted T cells, or PBMCs.

Methods used by the authors: It was from reference gene primer amplification that nucleated cell counts were estimated. Libraries were prepared by immunoSEQ multiplex PCR; TCRdb keeps only in-frame clonotypes and omits some of them. That table is the source of V, J and clone size, and D and trimming were worked out from the DNA. Counted here are approximately 120,000 clones, 86% occurring once; the ten biggest clones make up roughly 4.9%. Deletions cut 3 bases from V and 6 bases from J, with 9 bases between. Germline CDR1 and CDR2: LGHDT and YNNKEL (reference sequence). This CDR3 spans 12 amino acids. This clone has just a few counts.

The sample was peripheral blood. V usage is TRBV3-1 (or the pseudogene TRBV3-2) and J usage is TRBJ2-7; D remains ambiguous. The TCR comes from a human donor in a cohort sampled during active COVID-19. CDR3 DNA sequence: TGTGCCAGCAGCCACTATTCTGTCGAGCAGTACTTC. Amino acid sequence: CASSHYSVEQYF.